This T cell receptor beta chain comes out of a study of T-cell memory formation after mild COVID-19. Study-level points and caveats: Confirmation was lacking for SARS-CoV-2 specificity of second-wave clones that peaked on day 37. The main location of contracting CD4+ clones was CM and EM, and that of contracting CD8+ clones was EMRA. A second wave expanding day 15 to 37 was CD4+-biased; contracting clones were balanced.

This clonotype was recorded at least ten times. Antigen specificity is unknown. MiXCR, run by TCRdb on the 5' RACE reads, gives a single entry per CDR3 protein. The table includes under 300,000 distinct CDR3 sequences, approximately 9% detected once. The clonotype originates from a man aged 18-30 years who had mild COVID-19 (a few samples of this study predate the infection). Cell type and time point are not known. Material: PBMCs or a T cell subset sorted from them (not recorded which).

Here the CDR3 DNA reads TGCGCCAGCGCATCACTAGCGGGGAGCACAGATACGCAGTATTTT. Translated: CASASLAGSTDTQYF. The chain links TRBV5-1 to TRBJ2-3, with 10 positions matching TRBD2. V was clipped by 7 bases and J by 0 bases; unmatched bases: 5. Germline assignment: CDR1 SGHRS and CDR2 YFSETQ. This CDR3 is 15 amino acids long.